This entry features one T cell receptor (beta chain) sequence. Its matching antigen is unknown. Genomic DNA belonging to each subset was distributed in equal measure over several immunoSEQ plates. It was on ten immunoSEQ deep assay plates that unsorted PBMC DNA was sequenced. In the authors' methods: With immunoSEQ giving junction-only sequences and no quality scores, filtering differed. Clones were read by immunoSEQ multiplex PCR, and TCRdb kept only the in-frame ones, dropping some. V and J calls and clone size come straight from that table; D and trimming were deduced from the DNA. This repertoire shows fewer than 550,000 clones, about 79% found once; its top ten account for 9.5% to 15%. The V segment lost 5 bases and the J segment 9 bases; nucleotides outside the gene matches: 8. The CDR3 runs to 15 residues. CDR1 ENHRY and CDR2 SYGVKD come from the germline V gene. The record originates from a study of shared clonotypes between healthy human individuals. Overall study findings and caveats: Having only a few donors restricted how much genetic and exposure-history diversity was captured.

The receptor was derived from a woman in her forties in good health. Some clones in this sample may be carry-over from other donors' samples. This chain joins TRBV10-3 and TRBJ2-1, with 12 positions matching TRBD2. Sequenced material: PBMCs. The CDR3: CAISQASGRAAEQFF. The CDR3, as DNA: TGTGCCATCAGTCAGGCTAGCGGGAGGGCAGCTGAGCAGTTCTTC.